The following is a TCR beta chain sequence with its context. The data originate from a study of shared clonotypes between healthy human individuals. The table came from immunoSEQ multiplex PCR; TCRdb's copy has only in-frame clones and leaves some out. The sample lists more than 400,000 clones; around 95% were seen once. All donors were Caucasian adults living in Nashville, Tennessee. Sequencing was done on a sample of naive CD4+ T cells sorted from blood. Subset here: CD45RA+ positively selected. The TCR sequence derives from a woman in her twenties or thirties in good health.

CDR3 sequence (DNA): TGTGCCAGCAGCTTAGGTAGAGTTGATGAGCAGTTCTTC. Amino acid sequence: CASSLGRVDEQFF. V and J are TRBV7-2 and TRBJ2-1; no clear D gene. This CDR3 spans 13 amino acids. Germline CDR1 and CDR2: SGHTA and FQGNSA. V was cut by 1 base and J by 8 bases, with 9 bases left in between. Full variable domain (outside the CDR3, taken from reference TRBV7-2 and TRBJ2-1): GAGVSQSPSNKVTEKGKDVELRCDPISGHTALYWYRQSLGQGLEFLIYFQGNSAPDKSGLPSDRFSAERTGGSVSTLTIQRTQQEDSAVYLCASSLGRVDEQFFGPGTRLTVL.